This TCR beta chain derives from a study of regulatory T cells in long-lasting Graves disease. iRepertoire HTBI primers and Arm-PCR of CDR3 regions built TCR beta libraries. One entry per CDR3 protein, called by TCRdb with MiXCR from the multiplex PCR reads. The profile shows about 530,000 distinct CDR3 sequences, more than 15% of them singletons. V was clipped by 6 bases and J by 5 bases, with 20 bases between them. This CDR3 is built from 15 residues. Time point in this sample: newly diagnosed GD, antithyroid drugs for less than 3 months. There was RNA extracted from PBMCs, and the TCR library was made from it. Patients were enrolled at an endocrinology department in Xi'an, China. The sample was also linked to a second study, of T cells in Graves' hyperthyroidism and ophthalmopathy. From that paper: Stable Graves' hyperthyroidism denoted no ophthalmopathy progression over 18 months. Researchers found most expanded thyroid clonotypes above 0.001 in blood as well.

The sequencing used peripheral blood mononuclear cells (PBMCs), collected at new diagnosis, from a patient treated with antithyroid drugs. This chain connects TRBV12-3 or TRBV12-4 to TRBJ2-7; tentative D call: TRBD1 (5 bases). The clonotype was recovered from a woman aged 40-60 years with Graves disease. For the CDR3, the DNA is TGTGCCAGCAGGTCACTCGACTCAAAGGGGAACGAGCAGTACTTC. This sequence encodes CASRSLDSKGNEQYF.